This passage covers 6 T cell receptor beta chains from one sample sequenced in a study of shared clonotypes between healthy human individuals (dated by TCRdb to the early 2020s). Libraries were prepared through the immunoSEQ multiplex PCR assay. TCRdb obtained this table from immuneACCESS and retained in-frame rearrangements with V and J assigned. These tables miss some clones; where compared with another copy, unresolved V genes account for less than half of the shortfall, and the remainder is unexplained. The sample profile shows roughly 2.5 million clones; more than 80% of them were found once. Jointly, the top ten make up around 0.14% of the sample. Sample: naive CD4+ T cells sorted from blood. The sample's cell subset or site, from its label and the paper: CD45RA+ positively selected. These receptors all come from a man aged 18 to 29 in good health.

The gene calls are TRBV29-1 and TRBJ1-3, with unresolved D. V was cut by 6 bases and J by 0 bases, with 30 bases left in between. Germline V gene data show CDR1 as SQVTM and CDR2 as ANQGSEA. This CDR3 region has 20 residues. The CDR3, as DNA: TGCAGCGTCCGACAAAAAATTTCGGTTTTCGGCCGGCACTCTGGAAACACCATATATTTT. Protein sequence: CSVRQKISVFGRHSGNTIYF.

The V call is TRBV29-1, the J call TRBJ2-2; D not certain. V was trimmed by 3 bases and J by 5 bases, leaving 4 bases between them. Per germline, CDR1 SQVTM and CDR2 ANQGSEA. The CDR3 extends over 11 amino acids. The chain's CDR3 is CSVEETGELFF. The CDR3, as DNA: TGCAGCGTTGAGGAGACCGGGGAGCTGTTTTTT.

The chain employs TRBV6-6 and TRBJ1-6; D unresolved. The length of the CDR3 is 15 residues. Germline assignment: CDR1 MNHNY and CDR2 SVGAGI (reference sequence). V was cut by 0 bases and J by 10 bases, with 13 bases left in between. This CDR3 reads CASSYSSHVSSPLHF. CDR3 nucleotides: TGTGCCAGCAGTTACTCATCCCACGTCAGCTCACCCCTCCACTTT.

The rearrangement links TRBV7-2 to TRBJ2-1; D remains ambiguous. The V end was cut by 5 bases, the J end by 15 bases, with 5 bases between. The CDR3 covers 8 residues. Germline CDR1 is SGHTA and CDR2 is FQGNSA. This CDR3 is CASSPTFF. CDR3 bases: TGTGCCAGCAGCCCTACGTTCTTC.

V is TRBV27 and J is TRBJ1-5; weak D call: TRBD1 (5 bases). In germline, CDR1 is MNHEY, CDR2 SMNVEV (reference sequence). The CDR3 totals 15 residues. With 1 base removed from V and 0 bases from J, the gap between germline ends came to 7 bases. CDR3 sequence (DNA): TGTGCCAGCAGTTTATATCAGGGTAGCAATCAGCCCCAGCATTTT. This codes for CASSLYQGSNQPQHF.

The CDR3 loop is CASSSGRGPEEQYF. CDR3 bases: TGTGCCAGCAGCTCAGGGAGGGGGCCGGAGGAACAGTATTTT. This sequence joins TRBV2 and TRBJ2-3; D might be TRBD1 or TRBD2, each matching 7 bases. The CDR3 covers 14 residues. The ends were cut back, 6 bases at V and 12 bases at J, with 22 bases in the middle. Germline CDR1 and CDR2: SNHLY and FYNNEI.